This T cell receptor (beta chain) was captured by sequencing in a study of shared clonotypes between healthy human individuals. The healthy adult donors were HIV-negative and reported no recent acute infections or vaccinations. Spread over ten immunoSEQ deep assay plates, unsorted PBMC DNA underwent sequencing. Repertoires were generated with immunoSEQ multiplex PCR, while TCRdb's copy carries only in-frame clones and drops some. The sample contains approximately 470,000 clones, approximately 78% of which appear only once. To note about this clone: The sample carries other DNA sequences with the same CDR3.

V trimming: 9 bases; J trimming: 6 bases; junction bases outside the gene matches: 11. Germline CDR1 SNHLY, CDR2 FYNNEI. CDR3 size: 14 residues. The V gene is TRBV2, the J gene TRBJ2-3; 8 bases fit TRBD1. What was sequenced was PBMCs. The clonotype comes from a woman in her thirties or forties in good health. Some clones in this sample may be carry-over from other donors' samples. CDR3: CASRRQGWEDTQYF. CDR3 bases: TGTGCCAGTAGGAGACAGGGGTGGGAGGATACGCAGTATTTT.